Below, one TCR beta chain is given with its context. The antigen is unknown. Sequence at one end of the junction differs from germline and may be a read error. These data are taken from a study of cytomegalovirus exposure and HLA in healthy donors. Whole-study findings and limits: According to reports, the classifier identified cytomegalovirus status with high specificity and sensitivity. In a later analysis, common viral pathogens appeared linked to several of the most significant clusters.

PCR used 60 Vbeta primers and 13 Jbeta primers. Authors' methods: Later work found 80 million or so unique TCR beta chains, with about 10 million shared. TCRdb's copy holds only in-frame clones and misses some; the assay was immunoSEQ multiplex PCR. The DNA was the basis for D and trimming; V, J and clone size are from that table. The table shows roughly 150,000 clones, with about 85% occurring only once. This sequence was found in a man aged 25-45 years in good health and CMV-seropositive. The material sequenced was PBMCs.

The CDR3 protein is CSSSHGSSGPYNEQFF. For the CDR3, the DNA is TGTTCCAGCAGCCACGGATCTAGCGGACCCTACAATGAGCAGTTCTTC. This sequence joins TRBV7-9 and TRBJ2-1; TRBD2 agrees at 7 bases. This CDR3 is built from 16 residues. Per germline, CDR1 SEHNR and CDR2 FQNEAQ (reference sequence).